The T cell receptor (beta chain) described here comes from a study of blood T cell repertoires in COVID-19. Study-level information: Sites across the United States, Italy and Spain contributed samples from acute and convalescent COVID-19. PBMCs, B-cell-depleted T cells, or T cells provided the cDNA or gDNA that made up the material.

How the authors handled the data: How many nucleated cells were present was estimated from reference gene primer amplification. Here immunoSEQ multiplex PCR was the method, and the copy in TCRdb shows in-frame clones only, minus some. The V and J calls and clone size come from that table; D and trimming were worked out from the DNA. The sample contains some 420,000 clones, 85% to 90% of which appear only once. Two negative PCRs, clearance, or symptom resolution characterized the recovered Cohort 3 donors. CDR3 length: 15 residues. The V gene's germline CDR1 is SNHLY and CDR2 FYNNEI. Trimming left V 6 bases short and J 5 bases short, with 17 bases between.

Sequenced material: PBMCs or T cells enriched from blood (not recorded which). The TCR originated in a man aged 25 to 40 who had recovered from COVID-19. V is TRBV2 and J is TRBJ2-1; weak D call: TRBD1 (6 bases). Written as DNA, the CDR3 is TGTGCCAGCAGCCTGGACAGTCAAGTTAACAATGAGCAGTTCTTC. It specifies CASSLDSQVNNEQFF. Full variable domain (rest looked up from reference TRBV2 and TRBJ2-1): EPEVTQTPSHQVTQMGQEVILRCVPISNHLYFYWYRQILGQKVEFLVSFYNNEISEKSEIFDDQFSVERPDGSNFTLKIRSTKLEDSAMYFCASSLDSQVNNEQFFGPGTRLTVL.